These 20 T cell receptor beta chains share one sample of origin, sequenced in a study of T-cell memory formation after mild COVID-19. Each CDR3 protein gets one entry after TCRdb re-called the 5' RACE reads with MiXCR. Of 150,000 to 200,000 distinct CDR3 sequences listed, about 14% are singletons. Sample: PBMCs or a T cell subset sorted from them (not recorded which). Receptor source: an adult woman who had mild COVID-19 (a few samples of this study predate the infection). Cell type and time point are not known.

The rearrangement uses TRBV5-5 and TRBJ1-2; D is undetermined. Trimming pared 4 bases from V and 2 bases from J, leaving 18 bases between. This CDR3 has 16 amino acids. Germline V gene lookup returns CDR1 SGHKS and CDR2 YYEKEE (reference sequence). This CDR3 reads CASSATLIALNYGYTF. CDR3 coding DNA: TGTGCCAGCAGCGCGACGCTCATAGCACTCAACTATGGCTACACCTTC.

Only a few counts were recorded for this clonotype. The chain joins TRBV27 to TRBJ2-2, with 10 bases fitting TRBD1. After removal of 3 bases from V and 6 bases from J, the junction contained 1 base not matched to a gene. CDR3 length equals 14 residues. Germline values: CDR1 MNHEY, CDR2 SMNVEV (reference sequence). This CDR3 is CASSFGTGAGELFF. The CDR3 DNA follows: TGTGCCAGCAGTTTTGGGACAGGGGCCGGGGAGCTGTTTTTT.

This clonotype appeared many times. This chain uses TRBV5-1 with TRBJ2-1, with unresolved D. Germline V gives CDR1 SGHRS, CDR2 YFSETQ. This CDR3 region has 13 residues. The V end was cut by 0 bases, the J end by 8 bases, with 9 bases between. The CDR3, as DNA: TGCGCCAGCAGCTTGGCCGCGCGCGATGAGCAGTTCTTC. Translation gives CASSLAARDEQFF.

The rearrangement links TRBV7-6 to TRBJ2-5; 10 nucleotides line up with TRBD1. The CDR3 totals 15 residues. CDR1 is SGHVS and CDR2 is FNYEAQ in the germline V gene. The trim removed 5 bases at V and 6 bases at J, leaving 9 bases unmatched. The CDR3 region is CASSEGQGTGKTQYF. CDR3 nucleotides: TGTGCCAGCAGCGAGGGACAGGGGACTGGGAAGACCCAGTACTTC. Supplemented by reference TRBV7-6 and TRBJ2-5, the full variable domain reads GAGVSQSPRYKVTKRGQDVALRCDPISGHVSLYWYRQALGQGPEFLTYFNYEAQQDKSGLPNDRFSAERPEGSISTLTIQRTEQRDSAMYRCASSEGQGTGKTQYFGPGTRLLVL.

The gene calls are TRBV24-1 and TRBJ1-1; D is possibly TRBD1 (5 bases). The germline CDR1 and CDR2 sequences are KGHDR and SFDVKD. The CDR3 is made up of 15 amino acids. V was pared by 2 bases and J by 2 bases, with 11 bases between. The CDR3 is CATSDSGTFNTEAFF. CDR3 nucleotide sequence: TGTGCCACCAGTGATTCTGGGACCTTCAACACTGAAGCTTTCTTT.

This clonotype was detected only a few times. CDR3 nucleotide sequence: TGTGCCAGCAGCCCTGGGACAGGGAGCCACGAGCAGTACTTC. Translated, it gives CASSPGTGSHEQYF. The chain has TRBV9 and TRBJ2-7, with TRBD1 matching 9 bases. Germline values: CDR1 SGDLS, CDR2 YYNGEE. There are 14 residues in the CDR3. V gave up 4 bases and J gave up 5 bases; unmatched junction bases: 7. The full variable domain, its missing parts supplied by reference TRBV9 and TRBJ2-7, is DSGVTQTPKHLITATGQRVTLRCSPRSGDLSVYWYQQSLDQGLQFLIQYYNGEERAKGNILERFSAQQFPDLHSELNLSSLELGDSALYFCASSPGTGSHEQYFGPGTRLTVT.

The chain combines TRBV12-3 or TRBV12-4 with TRBJ1-5; no firm D call. The ends were cut back, 3 bases at V and 7 bases at J, with 10 bases in the middle. The CDR3 runs 13 residues. The CDR3 nucleotides are TGTGCCAGCAGTTTTAGTGGTGTACAGCCCCAGCATTTT. Its protein product is CASSFSGVQPQHF.

A remark on this clonotype: The CDR3 end shows no conserved phenylalanine or tryptophan, and so a read error is likely. This chain connects TRBV10-3 to TRBJ1-6, with D perhaps TRBD1 (5 bases). There are 15 residues in the CDR3. Per germline, CDR1 ENHRY and CDR2 SYGVKD. V lost 2 bases, J lost 9 bases, and 14 bases lay in between. CDR3 nucleotide sequence: TGTGCCATCAGTGAGAGTGGAAGGGGTGGTTCACCCCTCCACCTT. It is translated as CAISESGRGGSPLHL.

As to this clonotype: A much more abundant neighbour one base away suggests this may be a read error. The gene calls are TRBV5-1 and TRBJ2-7; D is unclear. Germline V lookup: CDR1 SGHRS, CDR2 YFSETQ. The CDR3 runs 14 residues. V lost 1 base, J lost 2 bases, and 10 bases lay in between. The chain's CDR3 is CASSLMADPYEQYF. Here the CDR3 DNA reads TGCGCCAGCAGCTTGATGGCAGATCCCTACGAGCAGTACTTC.

CDR3 loop: CASGRGGNQPQHF. The CDR3 DNA reads as TGTGCCAGCGGCAGGGGCGGCAATCAGCCCCAGCATTTT. This rearrangement joins TRBV7-9 to TRBJ1-5; maybe TRBD1 (6 bases). The CDR3 consists of 13 residues. Germline V lookup: CDR1 SEHNR, CDR2 FQNEAQ (reference sequence). The germline V and J ends were trimmed by 8 bases and 2 bases, with 10 bases remaining between them.

Only a few counts were recorded for this clonotype. The chain combines TRBV5-6 with TRBJ1-2; unclear D gene. CDR1 SGHDT and CDR2 YYEEEE come from the germline V gene. V was trimmed by 0 bases and J by 4 bases, leaving 7 bases between them. This CDR3 has 13 amino acids. The CDR3: CASSLGPSYGYTF. In DNA, the CDR3 is TGTGCCAGCAGCTTGGGACCGAGCTATGGCTACACCTTC. Using reference TRBV5-6 and TRBJ1-2 for the parts outside the CDR3, the full variable domain is DAGVTQSPTHLIKTRGQQVTLRCSPKSGHDTVSWYQQALGQGPQFIFQYYEEEERQRGNFPDRFSGHQFPNYSSELNVNALLLGDSALYLCASSLGPSYGYTFGSGTRLTVV.

The chain is built from TRBV5-1 and TRBJ1-1; D is unclear. Germline CDR1 is SGHRS and CDR2 is YFSETQ. Trimming pared 3 bases from V and 4 bases from J, leaving 10 bases between. The length of the CDR3 is 13 residues. The DNA of the CDR3 is TGCGCCAGCAGCTACCGGGCACCCACTGAAGCTTTCTTT. Translating gives CASSYRAPTEAFF.

This clonotype has just a few counts. This chain joins TRBV21-1 and TRBJ2-5; TRBD2 was called by the table and not checked on the DNA. TRBV21-1 has pseudogene status. The CDR3 is made up of 17 amino acids. In DNA form, the CDR3 reads TGTGCCAGCAGCGAACAGCTAGTTGGTCTCGAGGGGGAGACCCAGTACTTC. It specifies CASSEQLVGLEGETQYF.

There are a few counts of this clonotype. The rearrangement links TRBV12-3 or TRBV12-4 to TRBJ1-5; tentative D call: TRBD1 (6 bases). The CDR3 has 14 residues. V lost 4 bases to trimming and J lost 1 base, with 8 bases between them. The CDR3 loop reads CASSWTASNQPQHF. DNA for the CDR3: TGTGCCAGCAGTTGGACAGCGAGCAATCAGCCCCAGCATTTT.

The rearrangement joins TRBV4-1 to TRBJ1-5; no clear D. Germline-derived CDR1 and CDR2 are MGHRA and YSYEKL. V shed 0 bases and J shed 5 bases, with 11 bases lying between them. The CDR3 length is 15 residues. Here the CDR3 DNA reads TGCGCCAGCAGCCAAGATGGAACAGCCTATCAGCCCCAGCATTTT. Its translation: CASSQDGTAYQPQHF.

In this sample, this clonotype turned up many times. The V gene is TRBV7-8, the J gene TRBJ2-1; no clear D gene. The CDR3 length is 12 residues. Per germline, CDR1 SGHVS and CDR2 FQNEAQ. With 2 bases removed from V and 6 bases from J, the gap between germline ends came to 5 bases. The CDR3 nucleotides read TGTGCCAGCAGCTTACAAATCAATGAGCAGTTCTTC. It encodes CASSLQINEQFF.

This clonotype has a count of ten or more. The chain recombines TRBV7-3 with TRBJ2-3; 10 bases are a match to TRBD2. The junction had 7 bases not matched to a gene; V was cut back by 0 bases and J by 7 bases. The CDR3 totals 16 residues. Germline CDR1 is SGHTA and CDR2 is FQGTGA. Written as DNA, the CDR3 is TGTGCCAGCAGCTTAACGCTAGCGGGAGTGGAGAATACGCAGTATTTT. Amino acids: CASSLTLAGVENTQYF.

The chain carries TRBV5-1 and TRBJ2-5; a weak D match, TRBD1 (6 bases). The germline V gene has CDR1 SGHRS and CDR2 YFSETQ. The V gene lost 5 bases and the J gene lost 4 bases, with 15 bases spanning the gap. This CDR3 spans 14 amino acids. CDR3 nucleotide sequence: TGCGCCAGCAGACCGACAGGCATCGGAGAGACCCAGTACTTC. It is translated as CASRPTGIGETQYF.

This clonotype appeared once. This chain connects TRBV19 to TRBJ1-1; 9 bases are shared with TRBD1. The CDR3 is 12 amino acids. V trimming: 9 bases; J trimming: 6 bases; junction bases outside the gene matches: 5. From germline, CDR1 is LNHDA and CDR2 SQIVND (reference sequence). The DNA of the CDR3 is TGTGCCAGCCGGACAGGGGCGTCTGAAGCTTTCTTT. This translates into CASRTGASEAFF. The whole variable domain, remainder taken from reference TRBV19 and TRBJ1-1, is DGGITQSPKYLFRKEGQNVTLSCEQNLNHDAMYWYRQDPGQGLRLIYYSQIVNDFQKGDIAEGYSVSREKKESFPLTVTSAQKNPTAFYLCASRTGASEAFFGQGTRLTVV.

This clonotype appeared a few times. The rearrangement joins TRBV7-6 to TRBJ2-1; TRBD2 agrees at 8 bases. V was clipped by 8 bases and J by 9 bases; unmatched bases: 18. This CDR3 comprises 16 residues. CDR1 and CDR2 from the germline V gene are SGHVS and FNYEAQ. CDR3 coding DNA: TGTGCCAGCGCATTCCAAGACGGGACTAGGGTCGGTGAGCAGTTCTTC. It codes for CASAFQDGTRVGEQFF.